This T cell receptor beta chain derives from a study of tumor-infiltrating lymphocytes in primary liver carcinoma (TCRdb year 2017). At the level of the whole study: Surgical resection was performed in China between late 2015 and early 2016 on about 5 patients with histopathologically diagnosed primary liver carcinoma. Technical replicate repertoires showed high reproducibility, with mean shared-clone rates around 0.9 and correlation coefficients above 0.95. The five patients had tumors of stage T1-T3 N0M0, with maximum diameters ranging from roughly 4.2 to 10 cm. The study combined TCRbeta repertoire sequencing, expression microarrays and whole-exome sequencing across five regions of each liver tumor, with adjacent normal tissue and blood. The five patients, three men and two women aged 30 to 69 years, had hepatocellular carcinoma (four) or combined HCC and intrahepatic cholangiocarcinoma (one). A total of about 35 specimens from 5 patients, comprising 25 or so tumor regions, 5 adjacent noncancerous liver tissues and 5 peripheral blood samples, were covered by TCRbeta repertoire sequencing. Each sample produced roughly 3.5 to 7.13 million productive TCRbeta reads, and read depth showed no significant difference between tissue types. Overall results and qualifications from the work: The top 250 clones accounted for a significantly greater share of the repertoire in tumors than in blood (p = 0.039). Pairs of tumor regions showed greater repertoire overlap (mean roughly 35%) than tumor-adjacent pairs (roughly 17%) or tumor-blood pairs (around 15%), which is consistent with antigen-driven expansion. With just four to six patients in the study, the authors point out that the findings should be validated in a larger study. Because sequencing covered only the TCR beta chain and unpaired alpha chains were not captured, true repertoire diversity is likely underestimated. Since the samples were bulk and unsorted, there was no way to compare CD4+ and CD8+ T cell repertoires.

TCRbeta-specific cDNA was reverse-transcribed from approximately 500 ng total RNA using a constant-region primer and ProtoScript II reverse transcriptase. Three nested multiplex PCR rounds, following a slightly modified ARM-PCR procedure, were used to build the TCRbeta libraries. The first two PCR rounds used multiplex TRBV1-TRBV30 forward primers with a Cbeta reverse primer, each for 10 cycles. Sample barcodes and Illumina adapters were added in a final 25-cycle PCR using Deep VentR polymerase. Before sequencing, amplicons of 200-500 bp were gel-purified using a QIAquick gel extraction kit. TCRbeta amplicons were sequenced on an Illumina HiSeq 2500 with 250-bp paired-end reads. Turning to the authors' computational methods: Reads were quality-trimmed with Trimmomatic v0.33, and paired reads were merged with FLASH v1.2.11 to recover full CDR3 sequences. MiGEC v1.2.1b assigned V, D and J germline segments to the rearranged TCRbeta sequences. Clonotype statistics and Shannon-Wiener diversity indices were computed with VDJtools v1.0.0. Except for diversity analysis, only each sample's 250 most abundant clonotypes were used in subsequent analyses to reduce sampling bias. TCRdb passed the public sequencing reads through fastp at Q25 and MiXCR, retaining productive beta sequences. All rows with the same CDR3 protein become a single entry with the most common DNA and genes. For this entry, the V and J calls and clone size follow TCRdb and not the study's own pipeline. The sample table holds approximately 320,000 distinct CDR3 sequences, of which around three fifths were seen once. The top ten clonotypes cover over 15% of the sample.

Of note for this clonotype: The target of this receptor is not known. Within one base of it there is no much larger clone, and no base qualities were kept.

V is shortened by 7 bases, J by 4 bases, and the region joining them spans 8 bases. CDR1 and CDR2, looked up from the germline V gene, are MDHEN and SYDVKM. Including the terminal cysteine and phenylalanine, the CDR3 comprises 11 residues. Only CDR3 DNA is held: 33 bases, read in frame from base 1. RNA from unsorted whole blood was extracted with TRIzol reagent, and germline DNA was obtained with the DNeasy Blood & Tissue kit. Patients had chronic HBV infection and were treatment-naive at sampling. Before surgery, four milliliters of peripheral blood were collected into K2EDTA tubes. This TCR derives from a woman in her 30s with primary liver carcinoma and hepatitis B virus infection. The sequenced material came from peripheral blood. This chain joins TRBV28 to TRBJ2-7; no D gene can be assigned with confidence. The CDR3 protein is CASNFQYEQYF. The DNA is TGTGCCAGCAATTTTCAGTACGAGCAGTACTTC.